These 15 T cell receptor beta chains came from one sample sequenced in a study of blood T cell repertoires in COVID-19. Generated by immunoSEQ multiplex PCR, the TCRdb table keeps only in-frame clones and is missing some. The sample carries about 86,000 clones, 82% recorded once. The sequenced material came from peripheral blood. These receptors were taken from a woman older than 75 with acute or convalescent COVID-19.

V usage is TRBV2 and J usage is TRBJ1-4; 9 nucleotides agree with TRBD1. The ends lost 6 bases at V and 5 bases at J; junction bases unmatched: 10. Germline V gene lookup returns CDR1 SNHLY and CDR2 FYNNEI. CDR3 length: 16 residues. The CDR3 here is CASSSGQGLGNEKLFF. Here the CDR3 DNA reads TGTGCCAGCAGCTCGGGACAGGGTTTGGGGAATGAAAAACTGTTTTTT. Supplemented by reference TRBV2 and TRBJ1-4, the full variable domain reads EPEVTQTPSHQVTQMGQEVILRCVPISNHLYFYWYRQILGQKVEFLVSFYNNEISEKSEIFDDQFSVERPDGSNFTLKIRSTKLEDSAMYFCASSSGQGLGNEKLFFGSGTQLSVL.

The chain has TRBV13 and TRBJ1-2, with TRBD1 matching over 8 bases. The CDR3 is made up of 14 amino acids. CDR1 and CDR2 (germline): PRHDT, FYEKMQ (reference sequence). V lost 4 bases and J lost 8; bases outside the gene matches: 9. The CDR3 region is CASSSNRGENGYTF. DNA for the CDR3: TGTGCCAGCAGCTCTAACAGGGGGGAGAACGGCTACACCTTC.

The sample holds a few counts of this clone. J is TRBJ2-7 and V is TRBV2; no reliable D call. V dropped 2 bases and J dropped 4 bases, with 12 bases sitting between them. In germline, CDR1 is SNHLY, CDR2 FYNNEI. The CDR3 length is 14 residues. The CDR3 loop is CASSERGQPYEQYF. CDR3 DNA sequence: TGTGCCAGCAGTGAAAGAGGCCAGCCTTACGAGCAGTACTTC.

The rearrangement uses TRBV19 and TRBJ2-3, with 12 bases aligning to TRBD2. Germline V gene lookup returns CDR1 LNHDA and CDR2 SQIVND (reference sequence). V lost 3 bases, J lost 3 bases, and 7 bases stayed unmatched. The CDR3 is 17 residues long. For the CDR3, the DNA is TGTGCCAGTAGTATGTCACTAGCGGGGGGAACGACAGATACGCAGTATTTT. It is translated as CASSMSLAGGTTDTQYF.

The chain recombines TRBV6-5 with TRBJ2-5, with TRBD2 matching over 7 bases. The CDR3 sequence is 15 residues long. J was trimmed by 4 bases and V by 1 base; bases with no gene match: 6. CDR1 is MNHEY, CDR2 SVGAGI, per germline. CDR3 nucleotides: TGTGCCAGCAGTTACTGGACTAGTAGCGGAGAGACCCAGTACTTC. Residues: CASSYWTSSGETQYF.

V gene TRBV3-1 (or the pseudogene TRBV3-2) combines with J gene TRBJ1-3; no clear D gene. The ends were cut back, 4 bases at V and 7 bases at J, with 8 bases in the middle. This CDR3 has 12 amino acids. Germline lookup yields CDR1 LGHDT and CDR2 YNNKEL (reference sequence). The CDR3 sequence: CASSPDRNTIYF. The CDR3 coding sequence is TGTGCCAGCAGCCCAGACCGGAACACCATATATTTT.

The rearrangement links TRBV2 to TRBJ2-4; D perhaps matches TRBD1 (6 bases). This CDR3 region has 17 residues. Looked up from germline, CDR1 is SNHLY and CDR2 is FYNNEI. Trimming removed 4 bases at V and 0 bases at J, with 16 bases between. As DNA, the CDR3 is TGTGCCAGCAGTGGTCCCGGGACAAGTCTAGCCAAAAACATTCAGTACTTC. Protein: CASSGPGTSLAKNIQYF.

J is TRBJ1-1 and V is TRBV18, with 10 bases identical to TRBD1. CDR3 length: 16 residues. Trimming cost V 4 bases and J 1 base; bases outside gene matches: 6. Per germline, CDR1 KGHSH and CDR2 LQKENI. CDR3 DNA: TGTGCCAGCTCACTAGGACAGGGGGAGGGGAACACTGAAGCTTTCTTT. It codes for CASSLGQGEGNTEAFF.

The chain recombines TRBV25-1 with TRBJ2-7, with D maybe TRBD1 (5 bases). With 3 bases removed from V and 5 bases from J, the gap between germline ends came to 11 bases. The CDR3 has 13 residues. Per germline, CDR1 MGHDK and CDR2 SYGVNS. The CDR3 protein is CASSDSQVHEQYF. CDR3 in DNA: TGTGCCAGCAGTGATTCACAGGTCCACGAGCAGTACTTC.

The chain couples TRBV5-5 to TRBJ2-7, with 8 bases lining up with TRBD1. J lost 3 bases, V lost 3 bases, and 5 bases had no gene match. This CDR3 has 14 residues. Germline V gives CDR1 SGHKS, CDR2 YYEKEE (reference sequence). The CDR3 loop reads CASSWDRPNYEQYF. CDR3 sequence (DNA): TGTGCCAGCAGCTGGGACAGGCCGAACTACGAGCAGTACTTC.

This clone was observed a handful of times. The chain recombines TRBV7-9 with TRBJ2-7, with a tentative D call TRBD2 (5 bases). Per the germline V gene, CDR1 is SEHNR and CDR2 is FQNEAQ (reference sequence). V was pared by 3 bases and J by 5 bases, with 17 bases between. This CDR3 spans 15 amino acids. The CDR3 DNA sequence: TGTGCCAGCAGCTTGACACTCGATAGCGTTCACGAGCAGTACTTC. Translation: CASSLTLDSVHEQYF.

CDR3 DNA sequence: TGTGCCAGCAGCTTTAGTCTGCGGGTTAGGAACACCGGGGAGCTGTTTTTT. Protein sequence: CASSFSLRVRNTGELFF. The rearrangement links TRBV7-2 to TRBJ2-2; tentatively, D is TRBD2 (5 bases). The V gene lost 3 bases and the J gene lost 1 base, with 15 bases spanning the gap. Per germline, CDR1 SGHTA and CDR2 FQGNSA. CDR3 length: 17 amino acids.

This chain joins TRBV28 and TRBJ1-5; 7 nucleotides match TRBD1. The V and J ends lost 6 bases and 3 bases, in that order; junction bases with no gene match: 5. Germline lookup yields CDR1 MDHEN and CDR2 SYDVKM. The CDR3 totals 14 residues. The CDR3 bases are TGTGCCAGCAGACCGGGACAGCTCAATCAGCCCCAGCATTTT. This encodes CASRPGQLNQPQHF.

This chain joins TRBV5-4 and TRBJ2-1, with 7 bases identical to TRBD1. The V and J ends lost 1 base and 6 bases, in that order; junction bases with no gene match: 4. Looked up from germline, CDR1 is SGHNT and CDR2 is YYREEE (reference sequence). The CDR3 totals 14 residues. The CDR3 sequence: CASSLLTGPNEQFF. DNA for the CDR3: TGTGCCAGCAGCTTGCTGACAGGGCCCAATGAGCAGTTCTTC. Full variable domain (remainder filled in from reference TRBV5-4 and TRBJ2-1): ETGVTQSPTHLIKTRGQQVTLRCSSQSGHNTVSWYQQALGQGPQFIFQYYREEENGRGNFPPRFSGLQFPNYSSELNVNALELDDSALYLCASSLLTGPNEQFFGPGTRLTVL.

Written as DNA, the CDR3 is TGTGCCAGCAGCTCGACATCCGCTAGCGGGCCTCAAGAGACCCAGTACTTC. Amino acid sequence: CASSSTSASGPQETQYF. V gene TRBV5-4 combines with J gene TRBJ2-5, with 8 positions matching TRBD2. Trimming at V came to 3 bases and at J to 2 bases, leaving 12 bases not matched to a gene. Per germline, CDR1 SGHNT and CDR2 YYREEE (reference sequence). CDR3 length equals 17 residues.